This T cell receptor beta chain was documented in a study of cytomegalovirus exposure and HLA in healthy donors. Study-wide points: The study labeled 150 to 200 TCR beta chains cytomegalovirus-associated.

To note about this clone: Antigen unknown.

Looked up from germline, CDR1 is SGHVS and CDR2 is FQNEAQ. The ends lost 5 bases at V and 2 bases at J; junction bases unmatched: 14. This CDR3 is built from 17 residues. The PCR was carried out with 60 Vbeta primers and 13 Jbeta primers. Measured with immunoSEQ multiplex PCR; TCRdb has only the in-frame clones, and not every one. The table has fewer than 140,000 clones, 70% to 75% seen once; the top ten hold less than 3.5%. The receptor comes from a female donor in good health and CMV-seronegative. The sample comprised PBMCs. This rearrangement joins TRBV7-8 to TRBJ1-2, with 7 bases lining up with TRBD1. CDR3 region: CASSPPFLGQENYGYTF. CDR3 in DNA: TGTGCCAGCAGCCCCCCCTTCCTTGGACAGGAGAACTATGGCTACACCTTC. Filled out from reference TRBV7-8 and TRBJ1-2, the complete variable domain reads GAGVSQSPRYKVAKRGQDVALRCDPISGHVSLFWYQQALGQGPEFLTYFQNEAQLDKSGLPSDRFFAERPEGSVSTLKIQRTQQEDSAVYLCASSPPFLGQENYGYTFGSGTRLTVV.